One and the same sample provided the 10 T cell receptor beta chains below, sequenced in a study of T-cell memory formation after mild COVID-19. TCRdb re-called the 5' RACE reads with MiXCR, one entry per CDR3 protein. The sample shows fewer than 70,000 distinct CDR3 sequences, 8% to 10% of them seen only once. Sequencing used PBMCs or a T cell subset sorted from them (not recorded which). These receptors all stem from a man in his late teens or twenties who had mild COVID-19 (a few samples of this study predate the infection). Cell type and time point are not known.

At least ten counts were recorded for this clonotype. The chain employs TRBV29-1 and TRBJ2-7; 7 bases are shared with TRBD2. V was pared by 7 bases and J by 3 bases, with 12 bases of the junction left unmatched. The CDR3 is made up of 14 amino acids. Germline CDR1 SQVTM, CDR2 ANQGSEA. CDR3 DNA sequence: TGCAGCGCCCGGGGGGACGGATCATTCTACGAGCAGTACTTC. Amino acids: CSARGDGSFYEQYF.

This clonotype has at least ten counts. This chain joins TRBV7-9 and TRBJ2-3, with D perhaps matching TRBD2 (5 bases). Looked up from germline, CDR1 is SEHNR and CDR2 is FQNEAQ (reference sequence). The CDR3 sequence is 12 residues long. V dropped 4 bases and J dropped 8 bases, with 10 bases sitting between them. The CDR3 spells CASSSTIPTQYF. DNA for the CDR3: TGTGCCAGCAGCTCGACTATACCTACGCAGTATTTT.

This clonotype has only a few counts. Written as DNA, the CDR3 is TGTGCCAGCAGCTTATCGGCCTATCGGGGGACAGATACGCAGTATTTT. This codes for CASSLSAYRGTDTQYF. The chain carries TRBV7-2 and TRBJ2-3; perhaps TRBD2 as D (6 bases). The CDR3 runs 16 residues. The germline CDR1 and CDR2 sequences are SGHTA and FQGNSA. The ends were cut back, 2 bases at V and 3 bases at J, with 15 bases in the middle.

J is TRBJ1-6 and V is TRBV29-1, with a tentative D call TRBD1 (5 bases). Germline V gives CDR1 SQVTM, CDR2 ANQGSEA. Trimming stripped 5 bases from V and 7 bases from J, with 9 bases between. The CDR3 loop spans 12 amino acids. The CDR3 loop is CSVRQGNSPLHF. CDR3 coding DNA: TGCAGCGTTCGGCAGGGAAATTCACCCCTCCACTTT.

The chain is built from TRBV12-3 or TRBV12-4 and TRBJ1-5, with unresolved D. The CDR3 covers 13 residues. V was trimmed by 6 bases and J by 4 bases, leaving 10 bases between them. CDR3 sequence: CASSLDGNQPQHF. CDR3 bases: TGTGCCAGCAGCTTGGACGGTAATCAGCCCCAGCATTTT.

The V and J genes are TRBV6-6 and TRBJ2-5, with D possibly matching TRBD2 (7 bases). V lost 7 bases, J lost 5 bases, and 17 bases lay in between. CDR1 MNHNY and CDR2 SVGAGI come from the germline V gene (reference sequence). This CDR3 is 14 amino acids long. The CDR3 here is CASTSGGGVETQYF. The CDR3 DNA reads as TGTGCCAGCACCTCGGGGGGCGGGGTGGAGACCCAGTACTTC.

The CDR3 reads CASSFASYEQYF. As DNA, the CDR3 is TGCGCCAGCAGCTTTGCATCCTACGAGCAGTACTTC. The chain is built from TRBV5-1 and TRBJ2-7; D is uncertain. In germline, CDR1 is SGHRS, CDR2 YFSETQ. The CDR3 loop spans 12 amino acids. The ends were cut back, 2 bases at V and 1 base at J, with 4 bases in the middle.

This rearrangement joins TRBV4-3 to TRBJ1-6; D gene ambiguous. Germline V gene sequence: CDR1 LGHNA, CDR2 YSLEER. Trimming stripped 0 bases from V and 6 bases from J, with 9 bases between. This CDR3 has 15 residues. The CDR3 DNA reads TGCGCCAGCAGCCAAGAATTTAAGGGTAATTCACCCCTCCACTTT. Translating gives CASSQEFKGNSPLHF.

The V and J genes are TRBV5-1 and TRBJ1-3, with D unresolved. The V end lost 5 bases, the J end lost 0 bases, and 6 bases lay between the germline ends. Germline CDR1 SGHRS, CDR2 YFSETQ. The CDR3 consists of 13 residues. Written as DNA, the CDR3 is TGCGCCAGCAGAGCACTCTCTGGAAACACCATATATTTT. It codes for CASRALSGNTIYF. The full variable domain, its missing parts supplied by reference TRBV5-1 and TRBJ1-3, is KAGVTQTPRYLIKTRGQQVTLSCSPISGHRSVSWYQQTPGQGLQFLFEYFSETQRNKGNFPGRFSGRQFSNSRSEMNVSTLELGDSALYLCASRALSGNTIYFGEGSWLTVV.

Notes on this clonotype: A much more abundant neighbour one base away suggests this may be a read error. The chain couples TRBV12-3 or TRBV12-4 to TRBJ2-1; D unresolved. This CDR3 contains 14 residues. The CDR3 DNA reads TGTGCCAGCAGTCCGGACGGGCGATACAATGAGCAGTTATTC. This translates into CASSPDGRYNEQLF.